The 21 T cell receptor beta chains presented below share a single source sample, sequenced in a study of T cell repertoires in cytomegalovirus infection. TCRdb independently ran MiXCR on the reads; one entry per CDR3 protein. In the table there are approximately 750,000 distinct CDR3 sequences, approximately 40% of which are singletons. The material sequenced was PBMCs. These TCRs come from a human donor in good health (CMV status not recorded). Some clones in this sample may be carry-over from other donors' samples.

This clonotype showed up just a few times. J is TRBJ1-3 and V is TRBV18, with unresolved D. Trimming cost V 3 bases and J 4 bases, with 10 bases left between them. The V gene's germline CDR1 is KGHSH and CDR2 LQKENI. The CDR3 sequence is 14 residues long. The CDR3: CASSPSAAGNTIYF. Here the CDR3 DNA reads TGTGCCAGCTCACCCAGCGCGGCCGGAAACACCATATATTTT. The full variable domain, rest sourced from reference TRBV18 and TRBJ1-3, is NAGVMQNPRHLVRRRGQEARLRCSPMKGHSHVYWYRQLPEEGLKFMVYLQKENIIDESGMPKERFSAEFPKEGPSILRIQQVVRGDSAAYFCASSPSAAGNTIYFGEGSWLTVV.

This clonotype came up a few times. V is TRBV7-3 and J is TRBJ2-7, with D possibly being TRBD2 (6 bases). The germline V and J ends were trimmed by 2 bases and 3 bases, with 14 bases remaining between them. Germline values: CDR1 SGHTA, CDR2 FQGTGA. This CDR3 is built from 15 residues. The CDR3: CASSLFGGEGYEQYF. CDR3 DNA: TGTGCCAGCAGCTTATTCGGGGGAGAAGGCTACGAGCAGTACTTC.

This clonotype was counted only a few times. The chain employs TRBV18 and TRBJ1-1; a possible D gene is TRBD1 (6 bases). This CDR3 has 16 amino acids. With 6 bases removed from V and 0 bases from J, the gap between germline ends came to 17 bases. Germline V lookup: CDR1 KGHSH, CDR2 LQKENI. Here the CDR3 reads CASSHRYRVMNTEAFF. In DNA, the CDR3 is TGTGCCAGCTCTCACCGGTACAGGGTCATGAACACTGAAGCTTTCTTT.

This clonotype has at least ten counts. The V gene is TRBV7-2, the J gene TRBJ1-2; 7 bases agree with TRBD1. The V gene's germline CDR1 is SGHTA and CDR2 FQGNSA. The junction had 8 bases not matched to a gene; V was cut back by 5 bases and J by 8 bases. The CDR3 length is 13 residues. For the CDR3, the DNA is TGTGCCAGCAGCCCAGACAGGGATAGGGGCTACACCTTC. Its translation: CASSPDRDRGYTF. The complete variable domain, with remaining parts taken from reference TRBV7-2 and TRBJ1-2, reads GAGVSQSPSNKVTEKGKDVELRCDPISGHTALYWYRQSLGQGLEFLIYFQGNSAPDKSGLPSDRFSAERTGGSVSTLTIQRTQQEDSAVYLCASSPDRDRGYTFGSGTRLTVV.

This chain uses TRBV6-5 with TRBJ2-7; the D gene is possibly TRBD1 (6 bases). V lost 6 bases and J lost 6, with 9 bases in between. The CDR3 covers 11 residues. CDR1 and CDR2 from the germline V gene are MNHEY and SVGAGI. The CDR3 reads CASRTGREQYF. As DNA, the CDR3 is TGTGCCAGCAGAACAGGGCGCGAGCAGTACTTC.

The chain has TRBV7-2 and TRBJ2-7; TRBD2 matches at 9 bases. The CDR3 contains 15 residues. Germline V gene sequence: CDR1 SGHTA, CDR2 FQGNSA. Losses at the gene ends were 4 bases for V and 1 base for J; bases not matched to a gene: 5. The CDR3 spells CASSSSGRPSYEQYF. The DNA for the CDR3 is TGTGCCAGCAGCTCGAGCGGGAGGCCATCCTACGAGCAGTACTTC.

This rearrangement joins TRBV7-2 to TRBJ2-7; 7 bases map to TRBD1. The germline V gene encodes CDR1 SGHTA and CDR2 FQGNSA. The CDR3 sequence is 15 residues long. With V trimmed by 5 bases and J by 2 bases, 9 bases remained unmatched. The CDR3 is CASSARTGSPYEQYF. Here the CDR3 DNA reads TGTGCCAGCAGCGCTCGGACAGGAAGCCCCTACGAGCAGTACTTC.

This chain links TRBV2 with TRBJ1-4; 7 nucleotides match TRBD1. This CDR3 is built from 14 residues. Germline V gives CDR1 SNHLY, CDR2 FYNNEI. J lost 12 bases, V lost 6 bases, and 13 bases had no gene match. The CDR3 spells CASSPGGTVGELFF. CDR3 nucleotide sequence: TGTGCCAGCAGCCCTGGGGGGACAGTCGGGGAACTGTTTTTT.

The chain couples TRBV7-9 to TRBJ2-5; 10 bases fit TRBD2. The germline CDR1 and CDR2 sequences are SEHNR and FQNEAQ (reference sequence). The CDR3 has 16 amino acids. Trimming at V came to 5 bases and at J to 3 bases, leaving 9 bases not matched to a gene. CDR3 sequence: CASSAPVLAGEETQYF. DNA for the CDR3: TGTGCCAGCAGCGCCCCCGTGCTAGCGGGAGAAGAGACCCAGTACTTC.

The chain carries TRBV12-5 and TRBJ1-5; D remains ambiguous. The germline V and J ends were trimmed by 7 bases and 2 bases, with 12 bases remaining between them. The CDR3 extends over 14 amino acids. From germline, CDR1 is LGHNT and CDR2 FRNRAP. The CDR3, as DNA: TGTGCTAGTGCCACAGCCGGAGGCAATCAGCCCCAGCATTTT. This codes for CASATAGGNQPQHF.

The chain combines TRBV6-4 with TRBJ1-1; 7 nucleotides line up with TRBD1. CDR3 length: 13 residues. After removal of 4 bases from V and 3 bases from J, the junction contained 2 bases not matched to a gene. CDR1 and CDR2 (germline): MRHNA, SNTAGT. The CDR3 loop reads CASSAQGDTEAFF. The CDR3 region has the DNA TGTGCCAGCAGTGCTCAGGGGGACACTGAAGCTTTCTTT.

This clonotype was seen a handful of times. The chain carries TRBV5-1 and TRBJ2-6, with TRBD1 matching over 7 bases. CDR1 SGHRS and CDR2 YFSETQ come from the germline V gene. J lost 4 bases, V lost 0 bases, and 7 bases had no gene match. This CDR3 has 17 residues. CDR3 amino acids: CASSLVRQGTGANVLTF. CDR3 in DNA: TGCGCCAGCAGCTTGGTGAGACAGGGTACCGGGGCCAACGTCCTGACTTTC. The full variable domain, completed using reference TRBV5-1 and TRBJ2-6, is KAGVTQTPRYLIKTRGQQVTLSCSPISGHRSVSWYQQTPGQGLQFLFEYFSETQRNKGNFPGRFSGRQFSNSRSEMNVSTLELGDSALYLCASSLVRQGTGANVLTFGAGSRLTVL.

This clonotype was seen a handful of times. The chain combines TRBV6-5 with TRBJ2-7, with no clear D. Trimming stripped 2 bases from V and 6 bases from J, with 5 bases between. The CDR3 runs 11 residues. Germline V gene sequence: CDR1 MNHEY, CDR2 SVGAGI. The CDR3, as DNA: TGTGCCAGCAGTTACATGGGCGAGCAGTACTTC. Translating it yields CASSYMGEQYF.

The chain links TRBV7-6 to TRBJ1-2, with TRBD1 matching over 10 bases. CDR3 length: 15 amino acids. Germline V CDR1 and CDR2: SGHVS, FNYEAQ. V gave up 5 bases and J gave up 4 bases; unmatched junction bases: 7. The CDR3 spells CASSRRGQGGYGYTF. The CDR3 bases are TGTGCCAGCAGCCGTAGAGGACAGGGGGGCTATGGCTACACCTTC.

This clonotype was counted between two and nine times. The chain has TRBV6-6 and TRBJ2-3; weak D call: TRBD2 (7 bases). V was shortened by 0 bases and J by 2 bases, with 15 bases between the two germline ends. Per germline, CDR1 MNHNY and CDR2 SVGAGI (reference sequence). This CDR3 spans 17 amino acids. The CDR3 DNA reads TGTGCCAGCAGTTACTCGAAGATGGGGGGGCTCACAGATACGCAGTATTTT. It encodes CASSYSKMGGLTDTQYF.

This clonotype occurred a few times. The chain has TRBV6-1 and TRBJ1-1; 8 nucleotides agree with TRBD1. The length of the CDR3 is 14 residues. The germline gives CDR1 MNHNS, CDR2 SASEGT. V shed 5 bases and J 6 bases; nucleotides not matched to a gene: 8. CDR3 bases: TGTGCCAGCAGTAGGACAGGGAGGGAGCCTGAAGCTTTCTTT. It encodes CASSRTGREPEAFF.

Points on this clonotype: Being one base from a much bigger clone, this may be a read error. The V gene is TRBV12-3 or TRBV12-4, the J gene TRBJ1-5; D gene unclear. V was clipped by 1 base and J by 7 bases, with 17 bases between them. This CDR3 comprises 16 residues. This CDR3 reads CASSLDSGVSAQPQHF. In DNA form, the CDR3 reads TGTGCCAGCAGTTTAGATTCTGGGGTCTCGGCGCAGCCCCAGCATTTT.

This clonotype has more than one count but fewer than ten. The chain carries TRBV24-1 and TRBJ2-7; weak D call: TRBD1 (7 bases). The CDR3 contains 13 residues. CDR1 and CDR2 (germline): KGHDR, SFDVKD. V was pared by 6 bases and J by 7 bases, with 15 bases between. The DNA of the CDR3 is TGTGCCACCAGTAGGAGGGGGCTGGGGGAGCAGTACTTC. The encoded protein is CATSRRGLGEQYF.

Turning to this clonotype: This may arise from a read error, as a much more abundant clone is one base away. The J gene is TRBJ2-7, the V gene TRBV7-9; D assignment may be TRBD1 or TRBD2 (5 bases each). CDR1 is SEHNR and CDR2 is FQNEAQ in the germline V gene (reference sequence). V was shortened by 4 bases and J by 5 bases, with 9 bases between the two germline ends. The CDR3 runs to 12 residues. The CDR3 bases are TGTGCCAGCAGCTCAGGGACCGACGAGCAGTACTTC. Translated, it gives CASSSGTDEQYF.

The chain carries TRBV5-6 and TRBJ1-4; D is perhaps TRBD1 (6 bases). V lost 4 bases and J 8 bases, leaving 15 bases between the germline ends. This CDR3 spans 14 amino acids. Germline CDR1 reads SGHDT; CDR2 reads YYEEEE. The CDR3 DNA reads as TGTGCCAGCAGCCATGACAGGCTAGGGGAAAAACTGTTTTTT. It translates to CASSHDRLGEKLFF.

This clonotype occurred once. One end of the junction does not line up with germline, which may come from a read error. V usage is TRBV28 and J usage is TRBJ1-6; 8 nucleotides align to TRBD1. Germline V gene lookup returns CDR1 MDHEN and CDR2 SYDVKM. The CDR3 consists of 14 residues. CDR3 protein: CASSFSGGPSPLNF. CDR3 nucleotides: TGTGCCAGCAGTTTTTCAGGGGGCCCTTCACCCCTCAACTTT.